The rows below give T cell receptor beta chains drawn from one sample of a study of T cell repertoires in cytomegalovirus infection. MiXCR, run by TCRdb on the reads, gives a single entry per CDR3 protein. Among hundreds of thousands of distinct CDR3 sequences listed, roughly 31% were seen once. Their antigens are not known. The sample here was cultured CD8+ T cells from PBMCs, taken from culture after CMV antigen stimulation. The receptors come from a human donor in good health (CMV status not recorded). Some clones in this sample may be carry-over from other donors' samples. Both conserved end residues are part of each CDR3.

TRBJ1-1,TRBV6-1,CASRPGIGTEAFF
TRBJ2-1,TRBV19,CASLKGDGGNEQFF
TRBJ2-5,TRBV27,CASRLETLQETQYF
TRBJ2-2,TRBV7-9,CASSWERTGELFF
TRBJ2-1,TRBV6-1,CASTGKYNEQFF
TRBJ2-3,TRBV11-3,CASAGGGRTNTDTQYF
TRBJ2-7,TRBV11-2,CASSRTSNHEQYF
TRBJ1-4,TRBV12-3/TRBV12-4,CASSWDRVNEKLFF
TRBJ2-1,TRBV24-1,CATSGPGPSYNEQFF
TRBJ1-4,TRBV27,CASSLSRNNEKLFF
TRBJ2-1,TRBV10-3,CAYQGDRDNEQFF
TRBJ1-2,TRBV2,CARRQDRGIGYTF
TRBJ1-2,TRBV6-5,CASSYSKVDREGYTF
TRBJ1-4,TRBV20-1,CSARDMAVATNEKLFF
TRBJ2-7,TRBV6-8,CASSYGYEGVSYEQYF
TRBJ1-2,TRBV11-3,CASSLGTGAVDNGYTF
TRBJ2-3,TRBV27,CASSLTYTGTDTQYF
TRBJ2-2,TRBV2,CASSGTATTGELFF
TRBJ2-2,TRBV2,CASSEGRGTGELFF
TRBJ2-7,TRBV19,CASSLQTGVVYEQYF
TRBJ2-1,TRBV5-4,CASSGNKGASGNEQFF
TRBJ1-2,TRBV7-6,CVSTPGSNYGYTF
TRBJ2-3,TRBV6-1,CASSFKGGLSTDTQYF
TRBJ2-3,TRBV7-2,CASSLPGTGGTDTQYF
TRBJ2-1,TRBV4-3,CASSQDLGNEQFF
TRBJ1-1,TRBV11-3,CVSSSGGVTEAFF
TRBJ1-1,TRBV19,CASSYGLINTEAFF
TRBJ2-1,TRBV7-9,CASRAGTGDNEQFF
TRBJ1-1,TRBV7-9,CASRGRGNTEAFF
TRBJ2-2,TRBV10-3,CAISNTSRDRVGELFF
TRBJ1-6,TRBV9,CASTPGQGFSSPLHF
TRBJ2-1,TRBV15,CATSWIKDQYNEQFF
TRBJ1-1,TRBV2,CASSEAWQGTTEAFF
TRBJ2-2,TRBV29-1,CSVSATDHGTGELFF
TRBJ1-1,TRBV7-9,CASAGTNTEAFF
TRBJ2-7,TRBV6-5,CASTRVGGLYEQYF
TRBJ1-3,TRBV4-2,CASSQGGGSGNTIYF
TRBJ2-7,TRBV7-6,CASSTGLALYEQYF
TRBJ2-1,TRBV20-1,CSAPPAYNEQFF
TRBJ2-5,TRBV10-3,CAISVRGHQYQETQYF
TRBJ1-1,TRBV29-1,CSVPLPEAFF